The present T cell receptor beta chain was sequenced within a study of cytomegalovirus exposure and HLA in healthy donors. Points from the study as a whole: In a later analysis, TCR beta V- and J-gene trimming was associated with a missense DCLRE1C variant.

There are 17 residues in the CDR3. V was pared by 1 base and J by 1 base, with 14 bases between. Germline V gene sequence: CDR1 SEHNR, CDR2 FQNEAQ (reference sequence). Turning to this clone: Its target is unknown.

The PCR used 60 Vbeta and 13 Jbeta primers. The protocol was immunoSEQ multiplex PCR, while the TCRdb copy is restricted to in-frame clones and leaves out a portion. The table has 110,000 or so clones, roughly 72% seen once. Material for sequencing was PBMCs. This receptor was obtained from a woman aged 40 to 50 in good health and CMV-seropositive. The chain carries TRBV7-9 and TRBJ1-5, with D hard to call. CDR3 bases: TGTGCCAGCAGCTTAGGTGAGGGAGGAGGGAGCAATCAGCCCCAGCATTTT. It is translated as CASSLGEGGGSNQPQHF.